This TCR beta chain was identified in a study of T cells in localized non-small cell lung cancer. The study's findings and limits: It was uninvolved adjacent lung that showed the highest T cell clonality, exceeding tumor. A higher density of T cells in blood coincided with extended overall survival. The tumor had only one region sequenced, so heterogeneity remains possible. Paired adjacent lung recovered a median around 52 of the top 100 tumor clones.

The assay was immunoSEQ multiplex PCR, and TCRdb's table has in-frame clones only and misses some. The sample has about 30,000 clones; roughly nine tenths are singletons. Notes on this clone: The antigen is unknown.

V lost 2 bases and J lost 2, with 8 bases in between. There are 14 residues in the CDR3. CDR1 MNHEY and CDR2 SMNVEV come from the germline V gene (reference sequence). This TCR was sampled from a man aged 40-75 years with stage II lung adenocarcinoma. J is TRBJ2-3 and V is TRBV27; no definite D call. Sequenced material: PBMCs, taken before any cancer treatment. CDR3 DNA sequence: TGTGCCAGCAGTTTAAGGGTCGCCACAGATACGCAGTATTTT. Encoded protein: CASSLRVATDTQYF.